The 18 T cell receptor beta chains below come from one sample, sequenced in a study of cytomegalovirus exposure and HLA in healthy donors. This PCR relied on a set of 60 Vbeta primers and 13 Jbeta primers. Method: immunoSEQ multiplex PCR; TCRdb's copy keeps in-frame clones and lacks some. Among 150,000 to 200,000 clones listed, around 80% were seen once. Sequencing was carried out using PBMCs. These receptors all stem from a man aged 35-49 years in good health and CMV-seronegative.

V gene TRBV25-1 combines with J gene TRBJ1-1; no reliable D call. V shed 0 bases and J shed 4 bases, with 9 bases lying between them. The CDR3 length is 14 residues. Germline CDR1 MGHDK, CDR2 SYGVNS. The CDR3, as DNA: TGTGCCAGCAGTGAATATAGTGTGTTCACTGAAGCTTTCTTT. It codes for CASSEYSVFTEAFF. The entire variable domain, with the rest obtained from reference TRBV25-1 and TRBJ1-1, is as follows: EADIYQTPRYLVIGTGKKITLECSQTMGHDKMYWYQQDPGMELHLIHYSYGVNSTEKGDLSSESTVSRIRTEHFPLTLESARPSHTSQYLCASSEYSVFTEAFFGQGTRLTVV.

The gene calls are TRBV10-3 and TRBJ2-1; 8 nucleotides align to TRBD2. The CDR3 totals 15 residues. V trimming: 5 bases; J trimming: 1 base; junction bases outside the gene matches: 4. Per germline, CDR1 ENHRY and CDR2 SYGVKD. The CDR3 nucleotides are TGTGCCATCAGTTCTGCGGGGGGTTCCTACAATGAGCAGTTCTTC. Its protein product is CAISSAGGSYNEQFF.

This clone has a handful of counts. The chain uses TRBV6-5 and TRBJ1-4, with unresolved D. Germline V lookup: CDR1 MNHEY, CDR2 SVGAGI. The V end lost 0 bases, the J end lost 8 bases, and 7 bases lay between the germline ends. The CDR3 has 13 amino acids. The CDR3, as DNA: TGTGCCAGCAGTTACTCGAGGAGGGAAAAACTGTTTTTT. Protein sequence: CASSYSRREKLFF.

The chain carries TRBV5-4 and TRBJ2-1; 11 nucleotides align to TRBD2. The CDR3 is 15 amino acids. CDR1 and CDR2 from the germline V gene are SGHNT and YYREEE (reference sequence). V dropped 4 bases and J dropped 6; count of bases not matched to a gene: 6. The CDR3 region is CASSLQTSGVNEQFF. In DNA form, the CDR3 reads TGTGCCAGCAGCCTACAGACTAGCGGGGTCAATGAGCAGTTCTTC.

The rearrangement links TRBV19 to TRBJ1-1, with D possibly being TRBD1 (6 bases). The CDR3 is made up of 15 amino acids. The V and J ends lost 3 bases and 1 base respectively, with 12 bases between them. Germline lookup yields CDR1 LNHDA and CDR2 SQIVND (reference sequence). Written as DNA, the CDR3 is TGTGCCAGTAGTATTGGGGGACATTCGAACACTGAAGCTTTCTTT. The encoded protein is CASSIGGHSNTEAFF.

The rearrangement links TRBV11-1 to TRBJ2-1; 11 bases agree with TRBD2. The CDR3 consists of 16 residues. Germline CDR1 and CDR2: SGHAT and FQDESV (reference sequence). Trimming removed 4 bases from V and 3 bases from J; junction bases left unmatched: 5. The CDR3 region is CASSWKLAGVYNEQFF. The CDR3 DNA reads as TGTGCCAGCAGCTGGAAACTAGCGGGAGTCTACAATGAGCAGTTCTTC.

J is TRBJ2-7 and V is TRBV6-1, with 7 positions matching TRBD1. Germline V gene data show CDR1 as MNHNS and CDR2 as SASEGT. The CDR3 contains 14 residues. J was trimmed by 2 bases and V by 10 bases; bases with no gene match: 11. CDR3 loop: CATTRGQVTYEQYF. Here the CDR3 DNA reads TGTGCCACCACCCGAGGACAGGTAACCTACGAGCAGTACTTC.

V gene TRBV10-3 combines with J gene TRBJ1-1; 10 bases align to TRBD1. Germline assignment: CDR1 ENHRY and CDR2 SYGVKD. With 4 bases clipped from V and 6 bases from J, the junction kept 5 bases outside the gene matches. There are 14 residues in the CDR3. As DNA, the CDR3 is TGTGCCATCAGTGGGGGACAGGGGATAGCTGAAGCTTTCTTT. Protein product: CAISGGQGIAEAFF.

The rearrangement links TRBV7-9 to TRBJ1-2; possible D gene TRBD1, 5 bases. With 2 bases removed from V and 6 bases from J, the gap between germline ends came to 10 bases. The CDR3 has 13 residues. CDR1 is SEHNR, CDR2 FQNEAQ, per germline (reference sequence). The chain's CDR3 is CASSLQGINGYTF. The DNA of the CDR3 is TGTGCCAGCAGCTTACAGGGAATAAATGGCTACACCTTC.

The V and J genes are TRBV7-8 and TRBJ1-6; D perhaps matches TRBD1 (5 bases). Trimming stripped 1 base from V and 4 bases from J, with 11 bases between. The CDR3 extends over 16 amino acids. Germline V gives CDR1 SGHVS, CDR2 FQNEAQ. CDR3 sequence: CASSLEQGLYNSPLHF. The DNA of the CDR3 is TGTGCCAGCAGCTTAGAGCAGGGATTATATAATTCACCCCTCCACTTT.

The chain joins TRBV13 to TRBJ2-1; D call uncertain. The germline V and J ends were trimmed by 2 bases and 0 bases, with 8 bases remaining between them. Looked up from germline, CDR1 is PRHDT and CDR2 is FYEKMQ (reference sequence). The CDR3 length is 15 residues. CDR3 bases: TGTGCCAGCAGCTTACCACCTAGCTCCTACAATGAGCAGTTCTTC. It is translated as CASSLPPSSYNEQFF.

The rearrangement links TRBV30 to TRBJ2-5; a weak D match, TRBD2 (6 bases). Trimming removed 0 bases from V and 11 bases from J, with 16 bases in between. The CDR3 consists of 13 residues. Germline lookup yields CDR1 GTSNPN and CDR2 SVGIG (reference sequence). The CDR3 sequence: CAWSVTLLREQYF. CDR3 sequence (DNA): TGTGCCTGGAGTGTAACTTTGCTACGGGAGCAGTACTTC.

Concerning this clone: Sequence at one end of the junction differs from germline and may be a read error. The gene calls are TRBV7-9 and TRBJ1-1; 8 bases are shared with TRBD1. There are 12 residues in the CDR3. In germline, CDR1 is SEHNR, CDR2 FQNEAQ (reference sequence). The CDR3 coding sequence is TGTTCCAGTAGGGCGACAGGGGACTCGGCTTTCTTT. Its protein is CSSRATGDSAFF.

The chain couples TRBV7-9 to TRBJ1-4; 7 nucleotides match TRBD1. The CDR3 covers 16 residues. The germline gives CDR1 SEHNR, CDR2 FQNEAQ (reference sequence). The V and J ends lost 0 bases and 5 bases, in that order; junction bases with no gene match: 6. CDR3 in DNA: TGTGCCAGCAGCTTAGCCAGGACAGGCCTGAATGAAAAACTGTTTTTT. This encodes CASSLARTGLNEKLFF.

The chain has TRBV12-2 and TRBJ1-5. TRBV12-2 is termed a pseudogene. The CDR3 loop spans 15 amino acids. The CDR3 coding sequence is TGTGCAAGTCGCTTAGGAAGGGAGGGCCATCAGCCCCAGCATTTT. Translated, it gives CASRLGREGHQPQHF.

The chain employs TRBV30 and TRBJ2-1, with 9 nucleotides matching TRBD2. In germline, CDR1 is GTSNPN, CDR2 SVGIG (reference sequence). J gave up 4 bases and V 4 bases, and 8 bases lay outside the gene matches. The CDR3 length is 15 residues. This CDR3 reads CAWTPSLAGYNEQFF. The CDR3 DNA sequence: TGTGCCTGGACCCCTTCGCTAGCGGGATACAATGAGCAGTTCTTC.

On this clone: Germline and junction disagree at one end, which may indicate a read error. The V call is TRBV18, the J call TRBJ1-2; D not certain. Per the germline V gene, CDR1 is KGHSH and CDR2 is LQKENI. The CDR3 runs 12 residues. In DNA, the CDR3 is TGTGCCAGCTCACCAAGTGGTCAGGACTACCGCTTC. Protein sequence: CASSPSGQDYRF. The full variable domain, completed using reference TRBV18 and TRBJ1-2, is NAGVMQNPRHLVRRRGQEARLRCSPMKGHSHVYWYRQLPEEGLKFMVYLQKENIIDESGMPKERFSAEFPKEGPSILRIQQVVRGDSAAYFCASSPSGQDYRFGSGTRLTVV.

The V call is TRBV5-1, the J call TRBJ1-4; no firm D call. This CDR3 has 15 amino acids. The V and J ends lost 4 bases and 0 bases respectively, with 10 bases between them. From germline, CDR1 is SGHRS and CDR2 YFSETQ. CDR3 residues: CASSTSGATNEKLFF. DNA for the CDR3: TGCGCCAGCAGCACCTCCGGGGCAACTAATGAAAAACTGTTTTTT.